Detailed here is one TCR beta chain. The study sampled blood at baseline, cycle 4 day 1, and cycle 7 day 1. V shed 5 bases, J shed 4 bases, and the junction held 8 bases outside the gene matches. CDR3 length equals 15 residues. Germline V gives CDR1 MNHEY, CDR2 SVGAGI. This table comes from immunoSEQ multiplex PCR, and its TCRdb copy is limited to in-frame clones, with some not included. This sample has 75,000 to 100,000 clones, with more than 80% found just once. The data were taken from a study of OX40 agonist ivuxolimab in advanced cancers. Study-level information: The patients' treatment was ivuxolimab, an agonistic anti-OX40 (CD134) antibody. Patients received ivuxolimab, an intravenous treatment, every 2 weeks at 0.01 to 10 mg/kg. Two patients with cutaneous melanoma and one with hepatocellular carcinoma, three in total, showed partial responses.

Sequencing used CD4+ or CD8+ T cells sorted from blood, obtained in a trial of the OX40 agonist ivuxolimab. This clonotype was sampled from an adult with an advanced solid tumor such as melanoma, head and neck, liver or kidney cancer. The chain recombines TRBV6-5 with TRBJ1-5; TRBD1 agrees at 7 bases. In DNA, the CDR3 is TGTGCCAGCAGTCAGGGACAGTCTATGAATCAGCCCCAGCATTTT. Translated, it gives CASSQGQSMNQPQHF.